The 2 T cell receptor beta chains below all came from one sample that was sequenced in a study of T cell responses to AZD1222 COVID-19 vaccine. Profiled with immunoSEQ multiplex PCR; TCRdb holds only in-frame clones, not every one. Of roughly 200,000 clones listed, about 92% are singletons. The sequencing here drew on peripheral blood, taken on day 0 of AZD1222 vaccination. The receptors shown here come from an adult in good health.

The V and J genes are TRBV14 and TRBJ2-2; D might be TRBD2 (6 bases). The CDR3 sequence is 14 residues long. Trimming removed 4 bases from V and 5 bases from J, with 11 bases in between. Per germline, CDR1 SGHDN and CDR2 FVKESK. CDR3 protein: CASSPGGGTGELFF. In DNA, the CDR3 is TGTGCCAGCAGCCCCGGTGGGGGGACCGGGGAGCTGTTTTTT.

This chain connects TRBV18 to TRBJ2-7, with 9 bases fitting TRBD1. CDR3 length: 13 amino acids. CDR1 and CDR2 from the germline V gene are KGHSH and LQKENI. V lost 4 bases and J lost 5; bases outside the gene matches: 3. The CDR3: CASSQGQGHEQYF. CDR3 in DNA: TGTGCCAGCTCACAGGGACAGGGCCACGAGCAGTACTTC.